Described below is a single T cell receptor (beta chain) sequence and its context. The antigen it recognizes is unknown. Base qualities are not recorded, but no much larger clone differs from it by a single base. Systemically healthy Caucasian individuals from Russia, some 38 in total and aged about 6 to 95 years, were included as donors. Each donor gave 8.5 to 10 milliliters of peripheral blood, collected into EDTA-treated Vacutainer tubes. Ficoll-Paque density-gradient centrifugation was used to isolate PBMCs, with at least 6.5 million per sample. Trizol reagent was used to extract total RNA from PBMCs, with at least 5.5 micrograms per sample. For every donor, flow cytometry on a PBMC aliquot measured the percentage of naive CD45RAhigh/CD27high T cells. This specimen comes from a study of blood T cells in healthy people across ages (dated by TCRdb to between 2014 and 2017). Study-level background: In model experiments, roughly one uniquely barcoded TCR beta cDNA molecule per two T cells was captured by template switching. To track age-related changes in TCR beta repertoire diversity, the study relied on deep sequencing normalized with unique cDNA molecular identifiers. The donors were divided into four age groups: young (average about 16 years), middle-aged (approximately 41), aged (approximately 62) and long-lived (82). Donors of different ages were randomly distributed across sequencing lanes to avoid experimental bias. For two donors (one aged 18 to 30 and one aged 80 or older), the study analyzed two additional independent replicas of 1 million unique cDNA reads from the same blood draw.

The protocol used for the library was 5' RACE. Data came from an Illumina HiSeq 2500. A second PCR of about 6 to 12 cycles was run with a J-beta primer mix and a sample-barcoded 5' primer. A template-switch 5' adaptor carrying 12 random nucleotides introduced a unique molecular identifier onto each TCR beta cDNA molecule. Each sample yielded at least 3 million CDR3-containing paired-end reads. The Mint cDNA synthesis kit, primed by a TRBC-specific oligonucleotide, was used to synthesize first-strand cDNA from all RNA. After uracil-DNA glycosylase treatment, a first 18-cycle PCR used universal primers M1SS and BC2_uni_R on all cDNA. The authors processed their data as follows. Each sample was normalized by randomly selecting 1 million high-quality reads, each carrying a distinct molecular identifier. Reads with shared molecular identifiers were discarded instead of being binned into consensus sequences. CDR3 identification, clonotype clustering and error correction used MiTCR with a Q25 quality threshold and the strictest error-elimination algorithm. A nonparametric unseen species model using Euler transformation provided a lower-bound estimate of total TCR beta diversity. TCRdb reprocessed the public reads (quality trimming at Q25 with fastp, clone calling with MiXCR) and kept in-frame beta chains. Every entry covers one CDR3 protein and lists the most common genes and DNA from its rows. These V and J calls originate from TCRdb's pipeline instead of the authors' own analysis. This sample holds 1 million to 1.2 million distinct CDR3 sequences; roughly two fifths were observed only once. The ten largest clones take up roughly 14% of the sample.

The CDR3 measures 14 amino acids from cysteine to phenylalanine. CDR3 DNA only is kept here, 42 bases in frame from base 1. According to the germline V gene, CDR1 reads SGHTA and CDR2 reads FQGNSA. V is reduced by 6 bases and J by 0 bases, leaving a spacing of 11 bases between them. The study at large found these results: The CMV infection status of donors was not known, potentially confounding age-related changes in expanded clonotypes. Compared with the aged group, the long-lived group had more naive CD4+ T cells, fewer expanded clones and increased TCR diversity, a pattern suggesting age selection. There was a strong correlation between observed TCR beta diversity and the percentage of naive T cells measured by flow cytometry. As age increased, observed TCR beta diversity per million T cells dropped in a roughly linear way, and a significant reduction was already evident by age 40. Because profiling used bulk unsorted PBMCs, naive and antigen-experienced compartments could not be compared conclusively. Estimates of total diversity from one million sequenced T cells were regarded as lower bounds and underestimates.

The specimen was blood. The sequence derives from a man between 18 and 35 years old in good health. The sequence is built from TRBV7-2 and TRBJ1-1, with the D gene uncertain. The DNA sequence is TGTGCCAGCAGTATTCACCCAGTGAACACTGAAGCTTTCTTT. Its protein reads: CASSIHPVNTEAFF.